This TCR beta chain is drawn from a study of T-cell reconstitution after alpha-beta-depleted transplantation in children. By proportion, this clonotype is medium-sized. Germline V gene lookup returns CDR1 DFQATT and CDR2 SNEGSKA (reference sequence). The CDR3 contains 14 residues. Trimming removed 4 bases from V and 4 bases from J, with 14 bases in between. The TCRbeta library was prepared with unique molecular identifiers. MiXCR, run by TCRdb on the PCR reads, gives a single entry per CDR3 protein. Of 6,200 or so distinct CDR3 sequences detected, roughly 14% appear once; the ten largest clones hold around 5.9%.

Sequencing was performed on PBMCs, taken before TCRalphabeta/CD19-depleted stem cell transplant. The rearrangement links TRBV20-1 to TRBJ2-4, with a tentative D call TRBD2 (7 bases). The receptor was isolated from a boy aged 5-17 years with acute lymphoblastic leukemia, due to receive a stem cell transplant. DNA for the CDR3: TGCAGTGCTAACCCCAGGGGAGGGAAAAACATTCAGTACTTC. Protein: CSANPRGGKNIQYF.